The 16 T cell receptor beta chains below all came from one sample that was sequenced in a study of blood T cell repertoires in COVID-19. Clones were read by immunoSEQ multiplex PCR, and TCRdb kept only the in-frame ones, dropping some. The sample lists 150,000 or so clones; roughly 80% were seen once. The source material was peripheral blood. These receptors originate from a man in his sixties with acute or convalescent COVID-19.

This chain uses TRBV2 with TRBJ2-1; TRBD2 matches at 8 bases. The CDR3 totals 14 residues. CDR1 and CDR2 from the germline V gene are SNHLY and FYNNEI. V gave up 5 bases and J gave up 4 bases; unmatched junction bases: 4. The CDR3 reads CASSTTSGYNEQFF. For the CDR3, the DNA is TGTGCCAGCAGTACCACTAGCGGATACAATGAGCAGTTCTTC.

This rearrangement joins TRBV19 to TRBJ1-3, with 8 bases fitting TRBD1. This CDR3 has 17 amino acids. Germline V gives CDR1 LNHDA, CDR2 SQIVND (reference sequence). The ends lost 9 bases at V and 0 bases at J; junction bases unmatched: 13. The CDR3, as DNA: TGTGCCAGCCGAAGAGGGACAGGCCGACTCTCTGGAAACACCATATATTTT. This codes for CASRRGTGRLSGNTIYF.

The rearrangement joins TRBV28 to TRBJ2-2, with a possible D match to TRBD1 (6 bases). Germline V lookup: CDR1 MDHEN, CDR2 SYDVKM. This CDR3 is built from 15 residues. V was shortened by 3 bases and J by 0 bases, with 8 bases between the two germline ends. The CDR3 region is CASSFHRANTGELFF. The CDR3 bases are TGTGCCAGCAGTTTTCACAGGGCGAACACCGGGGAGCTGTTTTTT.

The rearrangement uses TRBV19 and TRBJ1-6; TRBD1 matches 9 bases. CDR1 and CDR2 (germline): LNHDA, SQIVND (reference sequence). After removal of 4 bases from V and 9 bases from J, the junction contained 7 bases not matched to a gene. The CDR3 has 15 residues. The CDR3 protein is CASSTGQGIGSPLHF. DNA of the CDR3: TGTGCCAGTAGTACCGGACAGGGGATTGGTTCACCCCTCCACTTT.

V and J are TRBV5-6 and TRBJ1-4; a possible D gene is TRBD1 (5 bases). The CDR3 sequence is 14 residues long. CDR1 is SGHDT, CDR2 YYEEEE, per germline. Trimming removed 4 bases at V and 4 bases at J, with 11 bases between. Here the CDR3 DNA reads TGTGCCAGCAGCCGTGGGGGGTATAATGAAAAACTGTTTTTT. Amino acids: CASSRGGYNEKLFF.

CDR3 nucleotide sequence: TGTGCCAGCAGCCATCTTAGCGGGGGCACAGATACGCAGTATTTT. Residues: CASSHLSGGTDTQYF. The chain uses TRBV7-2 and TRBJ2-3; 8 positions match TRBD2. The germline V gene has CDR1 SGHTA and CDR2 FQGNSA. J gave up 1 base and V 5 bases, and 5 bases lay outside the gene matches. CDR3 length: 15 amino acids.

The chain links TRBV19 to TRBJ2-6; 7 nucleotides line up with TRBD1. Trimming removed 8 bases from V and 4 bases from J; junction bases left unmatched: 8. The CDR3 loop spans 15 amino acids. Per germline, CDR1 LNHDA and CDR2 SQIVND (reference sequence). The chain's CDR3 is CASSLTGAGANVLTF. The CDR3 DNA is TGTGCCAGTTCCCTTACAGGGGCCGGGGCCAACGTCCTGACTTTC.

The rearrangement uses TRBV6-5 and TRBJ1-1, with 7 bases matching TRBD1. This CDR3 has 15 residues. Germline loops: CDR1 MNHEY, CDR2 SVGAGI. V was pared by 6 bases and J by 3 bases, with 10 bases of the junction left unmatched. The CDR3, as DNA: TGTGCCAGCAGCCAATACCGAGGGGGCCACACTGAAGCTTTCTTT. Residues: CASSQYRGGHTEAFF.

J is TRBJ2-3 and V is TRBV4-1; TRBD2 matches 11 bases. The CDR3 covers 19 residues. Germline-derived CDR1 and CDR2 are MGHRA and YSYEKL. J was trimmed by 1 base and V by 0 bases; bases with no gene match: 9. The CDR3, as DNA: TGCGCCAGCAGCCAAGACGGGCTAGCGGGGGGCTCTGGCACAGATACGCAGTATTTT. The encoded protein is CASSQDGLAGGSGTDTQYF.

V usage is TRBV28 and J usage is TRBJ2-7, with a tentative D call TRBD1 (7 bases). V shed 4 bases and J shed 4 bases, with 17 bases lying between them. The CDR3 consists of 15 residues. The germline CDR1 and CDR2 sequences are MDHEN and SYDVKM. The CDR3 region is CASSSRQGGRYEQYF. The CDR3 coding sequence is TGTGCCAGCAGTTCCCGACAGGGAGGAAGGTACGAGCAGTACTTC.

The genes are TRBV4-3 and TRBJ2-3; D possibly corresponds to TRBD1 (6 bases). Germline CDR1 reads LGHNA; CDR2 reads YSLEER. CDR3 size: 15 residues. V was trimmed by 5 bases and J by 4 bases, leaving 16 bases between them. The CDR3 loop is CASSGQTGTADTQYF. CDR3 bases: TGCGCCAGCAGCGGACAAACAGGGACCGCAGATACGCAGTATTTT.

The rearrangement joins TRBV5-5 to TRBJ2-1; 11 nucleotides match TRBD2. CDR3 length equals 17 residues. From germline, CDR1 is SGHKS and CDR2 YYEKEE (reference sequence). The junction had 9 bases not matched to a gene; V was cut back by 4 bases and J by 3 bases. CDR3 sequence: CASSALPGTSGYNEQFF. CDR3 nucleotide sequence: TGTGCCAGCAGCGCGCTACCCGGGACTAGCGGCTACAATGAGCAGTTCTTC. Drawing the rest from reference TRBV5-5 and TRBJ2-1, the complete variable domain is DAGVTQSPTHLIKTRGQQVTLRCSPISGHKSVSWYQQVLGQGPQFIFQYYEKEERGRGNFPDRFSARQFPNYSSELNVNALLLGDSALYLCASSALPGTSGYNEQFFGPGTRLTVL.

A remark on this clone: A much larger clone sits a single nucleotide away, making a read error possible. Additional DNA sequences in this sample encode the identical CDR3. This sequence joins TRBV4-3 and TRBJ1-2, with a tentative D call TRBD1 (5 bases). Germline V gene lookup returns CDR1 LGHNA and CDR2 YSLEER. This CDR3 contains 15 residues. DNA for the CDR3: TGCGCCAGCAGTCAAGACCAAAGCCGGGGGTATGGCTACACCTTC. It specifies CASSQDQSRGYGYTF.

The chain is built from TRBV28 and TRBJ2-3; TRBD1 aligns across 7 bases. This CDR3 region has 13 residues. V was pared by 5 bases and J by 6 bases, with 5 bases of the junction left unmatched. Germline values: CDR1 MDHEN, CDR2 SYDVKM. In nucleotides, the CDR3 is TGTGCCAGCAGTCGACAGGGAAGGGATACGCAGTATTTT. As protein: CASSRQGRDTQYF.

The chain combines TRBV24-1 with TRBJ2-3; no reliable D call. The CDR3 runs to 15 residues. Germline V gene data show CDR1 as KGHDR and CDR2 as SFDVKD. V lost 5 bases and J lost 1, with 12 bases in between. CDR3 nucleotide sequence: TGTGCCACCAGTGTTCGGTCGGCGGGCACAGATACGCAGTATTTT. Translation gives CATSVRSAGTDTQYF.

The gene calls are TRBV18 and TRBJ1-1, with 9 positions matching TRBD1. This CDR3 has 14 amino acids. The germline CDR1 and CDR2 sequences are KGHSH and LQKENI. Trimming took 6 bases from V and 5 from J; bases not matched to a gene: 7. CDR3 sequence reads: CASSTGGAGTEAFF. The CDR3 DNA follows: TGTGCCAGCTCCACAGGGGGCGCGGGAACTGAAGCTTTCTTT.